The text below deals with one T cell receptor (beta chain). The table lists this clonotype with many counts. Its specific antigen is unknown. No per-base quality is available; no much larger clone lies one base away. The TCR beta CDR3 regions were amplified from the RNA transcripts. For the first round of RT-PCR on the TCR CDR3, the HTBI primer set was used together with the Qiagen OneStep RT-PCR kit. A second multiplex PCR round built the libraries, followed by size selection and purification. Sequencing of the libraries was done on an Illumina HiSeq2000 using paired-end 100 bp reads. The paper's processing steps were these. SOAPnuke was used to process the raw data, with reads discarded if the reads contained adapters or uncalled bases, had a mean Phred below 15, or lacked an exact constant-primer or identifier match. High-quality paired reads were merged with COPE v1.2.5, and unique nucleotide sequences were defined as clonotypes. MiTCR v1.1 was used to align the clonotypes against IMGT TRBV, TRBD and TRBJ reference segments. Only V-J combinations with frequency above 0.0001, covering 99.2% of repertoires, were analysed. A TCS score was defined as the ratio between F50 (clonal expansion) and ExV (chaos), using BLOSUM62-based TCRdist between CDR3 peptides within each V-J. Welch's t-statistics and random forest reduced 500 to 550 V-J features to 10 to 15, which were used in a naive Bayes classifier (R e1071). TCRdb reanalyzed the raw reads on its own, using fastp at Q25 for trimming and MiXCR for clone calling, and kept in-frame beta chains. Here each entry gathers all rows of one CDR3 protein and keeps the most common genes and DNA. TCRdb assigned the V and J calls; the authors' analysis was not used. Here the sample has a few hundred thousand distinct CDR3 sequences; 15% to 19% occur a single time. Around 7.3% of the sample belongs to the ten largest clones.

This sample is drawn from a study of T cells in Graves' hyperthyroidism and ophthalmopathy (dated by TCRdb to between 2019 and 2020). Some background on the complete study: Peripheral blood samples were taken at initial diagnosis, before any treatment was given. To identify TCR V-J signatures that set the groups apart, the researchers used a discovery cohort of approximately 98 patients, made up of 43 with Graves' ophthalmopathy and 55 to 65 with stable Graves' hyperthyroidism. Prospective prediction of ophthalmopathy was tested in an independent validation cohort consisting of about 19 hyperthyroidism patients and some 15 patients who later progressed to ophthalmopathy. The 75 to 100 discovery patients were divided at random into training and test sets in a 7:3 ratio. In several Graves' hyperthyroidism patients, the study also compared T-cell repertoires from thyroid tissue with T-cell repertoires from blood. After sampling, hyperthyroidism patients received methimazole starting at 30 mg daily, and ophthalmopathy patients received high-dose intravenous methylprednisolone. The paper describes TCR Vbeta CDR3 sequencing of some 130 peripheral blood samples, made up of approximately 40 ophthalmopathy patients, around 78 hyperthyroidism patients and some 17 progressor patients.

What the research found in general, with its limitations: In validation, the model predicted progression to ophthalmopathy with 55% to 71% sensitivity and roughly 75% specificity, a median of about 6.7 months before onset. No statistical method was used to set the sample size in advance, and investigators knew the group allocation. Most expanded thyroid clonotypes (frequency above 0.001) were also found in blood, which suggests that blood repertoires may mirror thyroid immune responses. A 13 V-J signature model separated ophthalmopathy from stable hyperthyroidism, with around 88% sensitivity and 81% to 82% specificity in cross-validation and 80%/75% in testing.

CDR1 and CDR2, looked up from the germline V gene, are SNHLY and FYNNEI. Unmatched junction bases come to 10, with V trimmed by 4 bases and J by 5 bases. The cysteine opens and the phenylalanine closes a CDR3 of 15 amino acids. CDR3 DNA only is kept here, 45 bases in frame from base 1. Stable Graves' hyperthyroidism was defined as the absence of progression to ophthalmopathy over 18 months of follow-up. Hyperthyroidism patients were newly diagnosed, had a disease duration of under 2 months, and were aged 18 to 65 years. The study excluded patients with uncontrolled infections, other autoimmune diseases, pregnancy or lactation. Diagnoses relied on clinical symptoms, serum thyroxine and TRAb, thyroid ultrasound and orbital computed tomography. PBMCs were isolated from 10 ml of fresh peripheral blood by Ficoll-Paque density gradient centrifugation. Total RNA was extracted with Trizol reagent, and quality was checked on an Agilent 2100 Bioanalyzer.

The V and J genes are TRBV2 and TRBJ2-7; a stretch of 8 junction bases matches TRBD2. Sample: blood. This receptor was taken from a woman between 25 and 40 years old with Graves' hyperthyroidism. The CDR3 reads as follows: CASSASSGSIHEQYF. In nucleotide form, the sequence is TGTGCCAGCAGTGCGTCCAGCGGGAGTATCCACGAGCAGTACTTC.